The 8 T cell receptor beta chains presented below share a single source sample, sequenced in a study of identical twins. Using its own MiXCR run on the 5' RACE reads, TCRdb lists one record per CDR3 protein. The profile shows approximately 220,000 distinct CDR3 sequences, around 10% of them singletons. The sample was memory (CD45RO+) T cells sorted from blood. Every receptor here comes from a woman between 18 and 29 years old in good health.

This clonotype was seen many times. This chain's CDR3 is CASSDQAGPDTQYF. The CDR3, as DNA: TGTGCCAGCAGTGATCAAGCGGGTCCCGATACGCAGTATTTT. This chain uses TRBV6-4 with TRBJ2-3; D possibly corresponds to TRBD2 (6 bases). CDR1 is MRHNA and CDR2 is SNTAGT in the germline V gene. With 3 bases removed from V and 6 bases from J, the gap between germline ends came to 13 bases. The CDR3 is 14 residues long.

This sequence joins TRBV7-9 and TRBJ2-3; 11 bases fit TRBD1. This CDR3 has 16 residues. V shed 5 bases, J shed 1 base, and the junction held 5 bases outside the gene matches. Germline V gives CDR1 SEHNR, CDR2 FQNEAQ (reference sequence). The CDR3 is CASSAGQGAGTDTQYF. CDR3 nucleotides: TGTGCCAGCAGCGCAGGACAGGGGGCCGGCACAGATACGCAGTATTTT. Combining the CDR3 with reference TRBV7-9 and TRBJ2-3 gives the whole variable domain DTGVSQNPRHKITKRGQNVTFRCDPISEHNRLYWYRQTLGQGPEFLTYFQNEAQLEKSRLLSDRFSAERPKGSFSTLEIQRTEQGDSAMYLCASSAGQGAGTDTQYFGPGTRLTVL.

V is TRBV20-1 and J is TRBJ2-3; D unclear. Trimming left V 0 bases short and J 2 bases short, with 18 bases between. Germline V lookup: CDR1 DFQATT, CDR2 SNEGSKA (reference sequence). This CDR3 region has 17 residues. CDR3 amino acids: CSARDRPELLNTDTQYF. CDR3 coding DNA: TGCAGTGCTAGAGATAGACCGGAACTGTTAAACACAGATACGCAGTATTTT.

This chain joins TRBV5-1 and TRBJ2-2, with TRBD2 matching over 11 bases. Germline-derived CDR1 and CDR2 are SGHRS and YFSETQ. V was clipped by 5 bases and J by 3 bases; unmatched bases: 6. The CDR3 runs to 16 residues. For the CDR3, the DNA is TGCGCCAGCAGTTTGACTAGCGGGACGGACACCGGGGAGCTGTTTTTT. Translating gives CASSLTSGTDTGELFF.

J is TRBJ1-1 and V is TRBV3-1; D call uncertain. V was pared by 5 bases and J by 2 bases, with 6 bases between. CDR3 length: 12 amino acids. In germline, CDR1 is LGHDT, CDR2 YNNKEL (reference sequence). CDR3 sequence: CASSSSNTEAFF. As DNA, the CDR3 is TGTGCCAGCAGCTCTAGTAACACTGAAGCTTTCTTT.

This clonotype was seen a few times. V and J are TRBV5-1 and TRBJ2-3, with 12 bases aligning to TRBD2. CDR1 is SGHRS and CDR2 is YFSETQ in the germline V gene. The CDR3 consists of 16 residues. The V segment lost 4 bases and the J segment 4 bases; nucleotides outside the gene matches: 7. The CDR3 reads CASSARLAGEADTQYF. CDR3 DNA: TGCGCCAGCAGCGCAAGACTAGCGGGGGAGGCAGATACGCAGTATTTT.

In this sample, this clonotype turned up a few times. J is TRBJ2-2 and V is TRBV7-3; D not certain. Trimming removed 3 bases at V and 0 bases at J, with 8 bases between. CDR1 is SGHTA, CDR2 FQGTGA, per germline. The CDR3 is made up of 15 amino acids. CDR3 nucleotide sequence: TGTGCCAGCAGCTTTTCAGGATCGAACACCGGGGAGCTGTTTTTT. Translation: CASSFSGSNTGELFF.

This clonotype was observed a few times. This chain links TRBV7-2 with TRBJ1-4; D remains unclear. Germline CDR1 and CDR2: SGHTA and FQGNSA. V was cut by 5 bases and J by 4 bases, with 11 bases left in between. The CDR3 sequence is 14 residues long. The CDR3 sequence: CASSPTRNNEKLFF. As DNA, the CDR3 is TGTGCCAGCAGCCCTACGCGGAATAATGAAAAACTGTTTTTT.